The following is a T cell receptor (beta chain) sequence with its context. CDR1 is GTSNPN, CDR2 SVGIG, per germline (reference sequence). The V end lost 1 base, the J end lost 0 bases, and 10 bases lay between the germline ends. This CDR3 contains 16 residues. The source of the sample is a study of blood T cell repertoires in COVID-19. Study information: Sites across the United States, Italy and Spain contributed samples from acute and convalescent COVID-19.

Individuals aged roughly 18 to 95 years were recruited from 24 US areas. Categorization into cohorts depended on clinical history that participants reported. Authors' data handling: Reference gene primer amplification gave nucleated cell count estimates. Only in-frame clones appear in the TCRdb table, and some are missing; sequencing was by immunoSEQ multiplex PCR. The V and J calls and clone size are taken from that table; D and trimming were inferred from the DNA. The data show roughly 260,000 clones, roughly 86% seen once. This chain connects TRBV30 to TRBJ1-6; no clear D. This sequence originates from a woman between 18 and 30 years old who had recovered from COVID-19. Sequencing was carried out using PBMCs or T cells enriched from blood (not recorded which). The DNA of the CDR3 is TGTGCCTGGAGTGAAGGACTAAGCTCCTATAATTCACCCCTCCACTTT. Residues: CAWSEGLSSYNSPLHF.